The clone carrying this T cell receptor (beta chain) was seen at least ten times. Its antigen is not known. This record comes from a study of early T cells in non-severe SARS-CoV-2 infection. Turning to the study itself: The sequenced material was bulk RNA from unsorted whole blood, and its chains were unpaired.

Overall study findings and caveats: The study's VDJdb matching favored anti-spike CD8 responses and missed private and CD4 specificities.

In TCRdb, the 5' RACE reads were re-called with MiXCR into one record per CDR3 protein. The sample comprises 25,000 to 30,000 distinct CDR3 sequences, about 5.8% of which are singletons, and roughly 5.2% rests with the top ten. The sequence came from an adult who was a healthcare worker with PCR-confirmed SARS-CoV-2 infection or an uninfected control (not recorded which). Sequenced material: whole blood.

The CDR3 DNA is TGTGCCAGCAGTGATCGTTTAATCCTTTCGGCAGATACGCAGTATTTT. Its protein product is CASSDRLILSADTQYF. This chain uses TRBV25-1 with TRBJ2-3; D not resolved. CDR3 length: 16 amino acids. V lost 3 bases and J 4 bases, leaving 17 bases between the germline ends. Germline CDR1 and CDR2: MGHDK and SYGVNS. Combining the CDR3 with reference TRBV25-1 and TRBJ2-3 gives the whole variable domain EADIYQTPRYLVIGTGKKITLECSQTMGHDKMYWYQQDPGMELHLIHYSYGVNSTEKGDLSSESTVSRIRTEHFPLTLESARPSHTSQYLCASSDRLILSADTQYFGPGTRLTVL.